These 26 T cell receptor beta chains originate from one sample sequenced in a study of regulatory T cells in long-lasting Graves disease. Time point reported: persistent/refractory GD, antithyroid drugs over 5 years with positive TRAb. The authors made the TCR library using RNA they extracted from PBMCs. Arm-PCR of CDR3 regions and iRepertoire HTBI primers were used to build TCR beta libraries. MiXCR, run by TCRdb on the multiplex PCR reads, gives a single entry per CDR3 protein. The table includes approximately 400,000 distinct CDR3 sequences, roughly 24% detected once. The material sequenced was peripheral blood mononuclear cells (PBMCs), taken when the disease was refractory, from a patient treated with antithyroid drugs. The receptors here all came from a woman aged 35 to 49 with Graves disease.

V is TRBV6-1 and J is TRBJ1-2; D not resolved. V lost 6 bases and J 3 bases, leaving 11 bases between the germline ends. In germline, CDR1 is MNHNS, CDR2 SASEGT. The CDR3 totals 13 residues. CDR3 region: CASSRGPYYGYTF. For the CDR3, the DNA is TGTGCCAGCAGCCGCGGACCCTACTATGGCTACACCTTC.

This clonotype was counted ten times or more. With a much larger clone just one base away, this may be a read error. This rearrangement joins TRBV11-2 to TRBJ1-1; D not certain. V gave up 0 bases and J gave up 1 base, with 3 bases separating them. CDR3 size: 13 residues. Per germline, CDR1 SGHAT and CDR2 FQNNGV. The CDR3: CASSLDWNTEAFF. The CDR3 coding sequence is TGTGCCAGCAGCTTAGATTGGAACACTGAAGCTTTCTTT.

This clonotype has only a few counts. This CDR3 is CSAEIWGEQYF. CDR3 bases: TGCAGTGCTGAGATCTGGGGGGAGCAGTACTTC. V gene TRBV20-1 combines with J gene TRBJ2-7, with D perhaps being TRBD1 or TRBD2 (5 bases each). Germline loops: CDR1 DFQATT, CDR2 SNEGSKA (reference sequence). Trimming took 5 bases from V and 7 from J, leaving 12 bases between them. The CDR3 covers 11 residues.

The V call is TRBV27, the J call TRBJ2-7; no firm D call. Per the germline V gene, CDR1 is MNHEY and CDR2 is SMNVEV (reference sequence). This CDR3 contains 16 residues. The V and J ends lost 0 bases and 2 bases respectively, with 14 bases between them. The CDR3 DNA reads TGTGCCAGCAGTTTATCGACGCAACGGGCAGCCTACGAGCAGTACTTC. Translated: CASSLSTQRAAYEQYF.

As regards this clonotype: This may come from a read error, since a much larger clone is one base off. The genes are TRBV12-3 or TRBV12-4 and TRBJ1-2, with 10 bases identical to TRBD1. This CDR3 comprises 15 residues. The CDR3 region is CASSLAGTGVYGYAF. The CDR3, as DNA: TGTGCCAGCAGTTTAGCGGGGACAGGGGTCTATGGCTACGCCTTC.

As to this clonotype: A read error may produce the germline difference seen at one junction end. The V and J genes are TRBV20-1 and TRBJ2-5, with TRBD1 matching over 10 bases. Germline V lookup: CDR1 DFQATT, CDR2 SNEGSKA (reference sequence). The CDR3 length is 13 residues. This CDR3 is CSTRGQGVETQYF. CDR3 in DNA: TGCAGTACTAGAGGACAGGGGGTAGAGACCCAGTACTTC.

Regarding this clonotype: This may stem from a read error, because a much larger clone lies one nucleotide away. The chain recombines TRBV6-5 with TRBJ2-7, with 10 bases aligning to TRBD1. J gave up 2 bases and V 0 bases, and 4 bases lay outside the gene matches. There are 16 residues in the CDR3. Germline V gene sequence: CDR1 MNHEY, CDR2 SVGAGI. The CDR3 DNA reads TGTGCCAGCAGTTACTCGTACGGGACAGGGGCCTACGAGCAGTACTTC. Its translation is CASSYSYGTGAYEQYF.

This clonotype was detected only a few times. This chain connects TRBV6-1 to TRBJ1-6, with 7 bases matching TRBD1. Germline values: CDR1 MNHNS, CDR2 SASEGT. This CDR3 has 14 residues. J was trimmed by 7 bases and V by 7 bases; bases with no gene match: 7. CDR3 sequence: CASTPDRANSPLHF. The CDR3 coding sequence is TGTGCCAGCACCCCAGACAGGGCGAATTCACCCCTCCACTTT.

V gene TRBV3-1 combines with J gene TRBJ2-2; 7 bases are shared with TRBD2. This CDR3 is 14 amino acids long. V lost 4 bases and J lost 7; bases outside the gene matches: 6. Germline V gives CDR1 LGHDT, CDR2 YNNKEL (reference sequence). CDR3: CASSPTLASGELFF. The CDR3 nucleotides read TGTGCCAGCAGCCCAACACTAGCGAGCGGGGAGCTGTTTTTT.

This clonotype came up a few times. The genes are TRBV9 and TRBJ2-7; 9 nucleotides line up with TRBD1. Per germline, CDR1 SGDLS and CDR2 YYNGEE. The CDR3 spans 18 residues. V lost 3 bases and J lost 0; bases outside the gene matches: 13. The DNA for the CDR3 is TGTGCCAGCAGCGCCGGTTACCGGGACAGGGCGCTCTCCTACGAGCAGTACTTC. Its translation: CASSAGYRDRALSYEQYF.

This clonotype was recorded at least ten times. V and J are TRBV28 and TRBJ1-5, with 7 nucleotides matching TRBD1. The CDR3 extends over 16 amino acids. After removal of 6 bases from V and 6 bases from J, the junction contained 14 bases not matched to a gene. Germline V gene lookup returns CDR1 MDHEN and CDR2 SYDVKM. The DNA of the CDR3 is TGTGCCAGCAGCAGGACGAACAGGGGAGGTCTTCAGCCCCAGCATTTT. It encodes CASSRTNRGGLQPQHF.

A note on this clonotype: A far larger clone is one nucleotide away, so this likely arose from a read error. J is TRBJ1-6 and V is TRBV12-3 or TRBV12-4, with a tentative D call TRBD1 (5 bases). Trimming took off 6 bases at V and 10 bases at J, with 16 bases between the two ends. The CDR3 covers 14 residues. Here the CDR3 DNA reads TGTGCCAGCAGGCCTCGGGACCGGTCCTCACCCCTCCACTTT. Its translation is CASRPRDRSSPLHF.

In this sample, this clonotype turned up many times. The V and J genes are TRBV24-1 and TRBJ2-7; 7 positions match TRBD1. The germline CDR1 and CDR2 sequences are KGHDR and SFDVKD. With 3 bases clipped from V and 5 bases from J, the junction kept 6 bases outside the gene matches. The CDR3 covers 14 residues. The CDR3: CATSDTRQGDEQYF. DNA for the CDR3: TGTGCCACCAGTGATACCCGACAGGGCGACGAGCAGTACTTC.

This clonotype was seen repeatedly, ten times or more. The chain has TRBV6-1 and TRBJ2-7; no clear D gene. The germline gives CDR1 MNHNS, CDR2 SASEGT. Trimming removed 0 bases from V and 5 bases from J, with 14 bases in between. The CDR3 consists of 15 residues. DNA for the CDR3: TGTGCCAGCAGTGAAGCGTACAACACTTGGAACGAGCAGTACTTC. Translation gives CASSEAYNTWNEQYF.

This clonotype has just a few counts. The chain recombines TRBV6-1 with TRBJ1-2; D gene uncertain. CDR1 and CDR2 from the germline V gene are MNHNS and SASEGT. Trimming took 7 bases from V and 6 from J, leaving 18 bases between them. The CDR3 totals 14 residues. CDR3 sequence (DNA): TGTGCCAGCATCCGACACTATACCGGGGATGGCTACACCTTC. It encodes CASIRHYTGDGYTF.

This clonotype was seen at least ten times. The chain combines TRBV15 with TRBJ2-7, with 9 bases aligning to TRBD2. V trimming: 6 bases; J trimming: 7 bases; junction bases outside the gene matches: 13. This CDR3 comprises 15 residues. Germline values: CDR1 LNHNV, CDR2 YYDKDF (reference sequence). CDR3 in amino acids: CATSKGIAGAGEQYF. DNA of the CDR3: TGTGCCACCAGTAAAGGAATAGCGGGAGCAGGAGAGCAGTACTTC. The complete variable domain, with remaining parts taken from reference TRBV15 and TRBJ2-7, reads DAMVIQNPRYQVTQFGKPVTLSCSQTLNHNVMYWYQQKSSQAPKLLFHYYDKDFNNEADTPDNFQSRRPNTSFCFLDIRSPGLGDTAMYLCATSKGIAGAGEQYFGPGTRLTVT.

The sample holds many counts of this clonotype. This sequence joins TRBV2 and TRBJ1-1, with D possibly matching TRBD1 (6 bases). Germline V CDR1 and CDR2: SNHLY, FYNNEI. The CDR3 consists of 15 residues. Deletions cut 2 bases from V and 4 bases from J, with 14 bases between. CDR3: CASSERAGETTEAFF. The DNA of the CDR3 is TGTGCCAGCAGTGAAAGGGCAGGGGAAACCACTGAAGCTTTCTTT.

This clonotype was seen at least ten times. The chain recombines TRBV11-2 with TRBJ1-1, with D possibly matching TRBD1 (6 bases). The germline V gene has CDR1 SGHAT and CDR2 FQNNGV. Trimming took 5 bases from V and 5 from J, leaving 21 bases between them. CDR3 length equals 16 residues. The CDR3 here is CASSVRGGGAWTEAFF. The CDR3 DNA reads TGTGCCAGCAGCGTACGGGGTGGGGGCGCGTGGACTGAAGCTTTCTTT. Based on the CDR3 plus reference TRBV11-2 and TRBJ1-1, the full variable domain is EAGVAQSPRYKIIEKRQSVAFWCNPISGHATLYWYQQILGQGPKLLIQFQNNGVVDDSQLPKDRFSAERLKGVDSTLKIQPAKLEDSAVYLCASSVRGGGAWTEAFFGQGTRLTVV.

Ten or more counts support this clonotype. The genes are TRBV6-1 and TRBJ2-7; the match to TRBD2 covers 14 bases. This CDR3 is built from 14 residues. Looked up from germline, CDR1 is MNHNS and CDR2 is SASEGT. V shed 7 bases and J 6 bases; nucleotides not matched to a gene: 5. The CDR3 spells CASIGTSGRLEQYF. Written as DNA, the CDR3 is TGTGCCAGCATAGGGACTAGCGGGAGACTCGAGCAGTACTTC.

This clonotype was observed many times. J is TRBJ1-4 and V is TRBV12-3 or TRBV12-4; no definite D call. The CDR3 loop spans 14 amino acids. V was shortened by 6 bases and J by 4 bases, with 12 bases between the two germline ends. The CDR3 nucleotides read TGTGCCAGCAGCTGGACGGTGATTAATGAAAAACTGTTTTTT. It yields the protein CASSWTVINEKLFF.

In its sample, this clonotype was seen many times. The chain joins TRBV7-3 to TRBJ2-5, with a weak D call TRBD1 (5 bases). The CDR3 covers 14 residues. CDR1 and CDR2 from the germline V gene are SGHTA and FQGTGA. Deletions cut 3 bases from V and 4 bases from J, with 12 bases between. The CDR3 region is CASSLAGKAETQYF. CDR3 coding DNA: TGTGCCAGCAGCTTGGCAGGGAAGGCAGAGACCCAGTACTTC.

This clonotype was observed many times. V and J are TRBV7-8 and TRBJ2-7, with D hard to call. CDR1 and CDR2 (germline): SGHVS, FQNEAQ. Trimming left V 0 bases short and J 0 bases short, with 18 bases between. CDR3 size: 18 residues. This chain's CDR3 is CASSLADLVEDTSYEQYF. The CDR3 DNA sequence: TGTGCCAGCAGCTTAGCGGATTTGGTTGAGGATACCTCCTACGAGCAGTACTTC.

V is TRBV19 and J is TRBJ1-5, with D hard to call. The CDR3 sequence is 15 residues long. Germline assignment: CDR1 LNHDA and CDR2 SQIVND (reference sequence). Trimming took 5 bases from V and 0 from J, leaving 11 bases between them. The CDR3 sequence: CASSDQAISNQPQHF. As DNA, the CDR3 is TGTGCCAGTAGTGACCAGGCAATTAGCAATCAGCCCCAGCATTTT.

This clonotype has a handful of counts. The chain joins TRBV7-6 to TRBJ2-7; D is unresolved. V lost 4 bases and J 3 bases, leaving 13 bases between the germline ends. Germline V gene data show CDR1 as SGHVS and CDR2 as FNYEAQ. The CDR3 totals 14 residues. This CDR3 is CASSSHVGYYEQYF. In DNA, the CDR3 is TGTGCCAGCAGCTCGCACGTAGGGTACTACGAGCAGTACTTC.

This clonotype was seen repeatedly, ten times or more. The gene calls are TRBV20-1 and TRBJ1-1; 10 bases are shared with TRBD1. Germline V gene lookup returns CDR1 DFQATT and CDR2 SNEGSKA (reference sequence). The length of the CDR3 is 14 residues. The V segment lost 0 bases and the J segment 3 bases; nucleotides outside the gene matches: 1. CDR3 DNA: TGCAGTGCTAGAGATGGGACAGGGGACACTGAAGCTTTCTTT. As protein: CSARDGTGDTEAFF.

This clonotype turned up a few times. V usage is TRBV12-3 or TRBV12-4 and J usage is TRBJ1-2; 9 nucleotides line up with TRBD1. Germline trimming cut 6 bases from V and 2 bases from J; bases unmatched to any gene: 13. This CDR3 comprises 17 residues. The CDR3 reads CASSLGGTGIINYGYTF. CDR3 DNA sequence: TGTGCCAGCAGCCTGGGGGGGACAGGGATAATAAACTATGGCTACACCTTC.